The TCR beta chain under discussion was sequenced for a study of follicular helper T cells after annual influenza vaccination. Trimming took 1 base from V and 9 from J, leaving 12 bases between them. CDR1 SGHDN and CDR2 FVKESK come from the germline V gene. The CDR3 has 13 amino acids. In the case of this clone: Antigen specificity is unknown.

General study points: Day 7 ICOS+CD38+ clones later appeared mostly in ICOS-CD38- cTfh.

Time point noted: 2015-2016 season, pre-vaccination. Before and after seasonal inactivated influenza vaccination, adults gave blood for sorting CD4 subsets for sequencing. Libraries were prepared by immunoSEQ multiplex PCR; TCRdb keeps only in-frame clonotypes and omits some of them. The profile covers roughly 15,000 clones, with nearly 80% appearing a single time and roughly 0.45% taken by the ten largest. The source is an adult who received the influenza vaccine. The gene calls are TRBV14 and TRBJ1-2; D remains unclear. Sequenced material: CXCR5- memory CD4+ T cells sorted from blood, taken on the day of influenza vaccination. The CDR3 reads CASSQGLWESYTF. The CDR3 region has the DNA TGTGCCAGCAGCCAAGGCCTATGGGAGAGCTACACCTTC.